The 31 T cell receptor beta chains given below trace back to one sample, sequenced in a study of cytomegalovirus exposure and HLA in healthy donors. PCR used 60 Vbeta primers and 13 Jbeta primers. Sequenced by immunoSEQ multiplex PCR; TCRdb stores in-frame clones only, minus some. In the table there are 150,000 to 200,000 clones, 76% of which are singletons. The sample taken for sequencing was PBMCs. The receptor source for this set is a young man in good health and CMV-seronegative.

The chain couples TRBV15 to TRBJ2-1, with TRBD1 matching over 9 bases. This CDR3 is 17 amino acids long. Looked up from germline, CDR1 is LNHNV and CDR2 is YYDKDF (reference sequence). V lost 0 bases, J lost 5 bases, and 8 bases stayed unmatched. The CDR3: CATSREDGTGMNNEQFF. The CDR3, as DNA: TGTGCCACCAGCAGAGAGGATGGGACAGGGATGAACAATGAGCAGTTCTTC.

The chain uses TRBV15 and TRBJ1-5, with D possibly TRBD1 on 5 matching bases. Trimming pared 6 bases from V and 4 bases from J, leaving 16 bases between. Germline assignment: CDR1 LNHNV and CDR2 YYDKDF (reference sequence). The CDR3 consists of 15 residues. The CDR3 protein is CATSSSGGRNQPQHF. CDR3 bases: TGTGCCACCAGTTCGAGCGGGGGGAGAAATCAGCCCCAGCATTTT.

The J gene is TRBJ2-2, the V gene TRBV5-4, with 11 positions matching TRBD2. The V segment lost 3 bases and the J segment 7 bases; nucleotides outside the gene matches: 8. Per germline, CDR1 SGHNT and CDR2 YYREEE (reference sequence). This CDR3 has 16 residues. CDR3 DNA sequence: TGTGCCAGCAGCTCCCTAGCGGGGGGCCTGGGCGGGGAGCTGTTTTTT. It is translated as CASSSLAGGLGGELFF.

V gene TRBV5-8 combines with J gene TRBJ1-3, with D tentatively TRBD1 (5 bases). V lost 0 bases and J 0 bases, leaving 13 bases between the germline ends. Germline loops: CDR1 SGHTS, CDR2 YDEGEE. The CDR3 has 17 amino acids. Here the CDR3 reads CASSLVLGESSGNTIYF. In nucleotides, the CDR3 is TGTGCCAGCAGCTTGGTCCTAGGGGAAAGCTCTGGAAACACCATATATTTT.

This chain connects TRBV5-8 to TRBJ1-1, with 7 positions matching TRBD1. The CDR3 is 15 amino acids. V shed 3 bases, J shed 3 bases, and the junction held 8 bases outside the gene matches. Germline V gene lookup returns CDR1 SGHTS and CDR2 YDEGEE. CDR3 sequence reads: CASSSGTVRDTEAFF. The CDR3 DNA follows: TGTGCCAGCAGCTCTGGGACAGTCAGGGACACTGAAGCTTTCTTT.

This sequence joins TRBV4-2 and TRBJ2-7; 10 positions agree with TRBD2. Trimming at V came to 3 bases and at J to 0 bases, leaving 14 bases not matched to a gene. CDR3 length: 19 residues. Germline CDR1 and CDR2: LGHNA and YNFKEQ. As DNA, the CDR3 is TGTGCCAGCAGCCAGTCCCTAGATCGGGCTAGCGGGAGCTCCTACGAGCAGTACTTC. Protein sequence: CASSQSLDRASGSSYEQYF.

This chain links TRBV7-2 with TRBJ2-5, with D hard to call. Germline V gives CDR1 SGHTA, CDR2 FQGNSA. With 1 base removed from V and 2 bases from J, the gap between germline ends came to 14 bases. This CDR3 region has 16 residues. The CDR3 loop reads CASSLGDPRKQETQYF. CDR3 DNA sequence: TGTGCCAGCAGCTTAGGTGACCCCAGGAAGCAAGAGACCCAGTACTTC.

Only a few counts were recorded for this clone. The chain couples TRBV5-5 to TRBJ1-6; D is undetermined. The CDR3 loop spans 17 amino acids. Germline V gives CDR1 SGHKS, CDR2 YYEKEE (reference sequence). Deletions cut 4 bases from V and 0 bases from J, with 14 bases between. In nucleotides, the CDR3 is TGTGCCAGCAGCCATGGACTGATACGCTCCTATAATTCACCCCTCCACTTT. Its translation is CASSHGLIRSYNSPLHF.

This chain uses TRBV5-4 with TRBJ1-2; 9 bases align to TRBD1. V shed 4 bases and J 4 bases; nucleotides not matched to a gene: 11. This CDR3 region has 16 residues. CDR1 and CDR2 (germline): SGHNT, YYREEE (reference sequence). The CDR3 DNA sequence: TGTGCCAGCAGCCCGGGGACAGGGTGGGGATTCTATGGCTACACCTTC. It codes for CASSPGTGWGFYGYTF. Full variable domain (missing parts from reference TRBV5-4 and TRBJ1-2): ETGVTQSPTHLIKTRGQQVTLRCSSQSGHNTVSWYQQALGQGPQFIFQYYREEENGRGNFPPRFSGLQFPNYSSELNVNALELDDSALYLCASSPGTGWGFYGYTFGSGTRLTVV.

The gene calls are TRBV9 and TRBJ1-1; perhaps TRBD1 as D (6 bases). Germline CDR1 and CDR2: SGDLS and YYNGEE. The length of the CDR3 is 14 residues. Trimming shortened V by 4 bases and J by 6 bases, and 16 bases separated the two germline ends. The CDR3 reads CASSPRGGSAEAFF. The CDR3 nucleotides read TGTGCCAGCAGCCCGAGGGGGGGGTCGGCTGAAGCTTTCTTT.

The chain has TRBV2 and TRBJ2-5, with 8 bases that match TRBD2. The junction had 11 bases not matched to a gene; V was cut back by 6 bases and J by 5 bases. The germline V gene encodes CDR1 SNHLY and CDR2 FYNNEI. CDR3 length: 15 residues. The CDR3 sequence is CASSLPGTGGETQYF. The CDR3 bases are TGTGCCAGCAGCCTTCCGGGGACGGGGGGGGAGACCCAGTACTTC. The full variable domain, in which reference TRBV2 and TRBJ2-5 provide the parts outside the CDR3, is EPEVTQTPSHQVTQMGQEVILRCVPISNHLYFYWYRQILGQKVEFLVSFYNNEISEKSEIFDDQFSVERPDGSNFTLKIRSTKLEDSAMYFCASSLPGTGGETQYFGPGTRLLVL.

With respect to this clone: The junction does not match germline at one end; this may be a read error. This chain joins TRBV7-9 and TRBJ1-5; D gene unclear. Germline-derived CDR1 and CDR2 are SEHNR and FQNEAQ (reference sequence). This CDR3 region has 15 residues. CDR3 DNA sequence: TGTTCCAGCAGCCTAGCAGGAGGAGGACCTCAGCCCCAGCATTTT. This gives the protein CSSSLAGGGPQPQHF. Together with reference TRBV7-9 and TRBJ1-5, the CDR3 gives the full variable domain: DTGVSQNPRHKITKRGQNVTFRCDPISEHNRLYWYRQTLGQGPEFLTYFQNEAQLEKSRLLSDRFSAERPKGSFSTLEIQRTEQGDSAMYLCSSSLAGGGPQPQHFGDGTRLSIL.

The chain combines TRBV5-1 with TRBJ2-6; a weak D match, TRBD2 (7 bases). Germline CDR1 reads SGHRS; CDR2 reads YFSETQ. There are 20 residues in the CDR3. V gave up 0 bases and J gave up 0 bases, with 19 bases separating them. CDR3 residues: CASSLASRGGKNSGANVLTF. CDR3 nucleotides: TGCGCCAGCAGCTTGGCGTCGAGGGGGGGCAAGAACTCTGGGGCCAACGTCCTGACTTTC.

The chain employs TRBV28 and TRBJ1-1; no clear D gene. V was clipped by 6 bases and J by 3 bases, with 14 bases between them. The germline CDR1 and CDR2 sequences are MDHEN and SYDVKM. The CDR3 is 14 residues long. The CDR3 bases are TGTGCCAGCAGCTCGCTATTGGTCCACACTGAAGCTTTCTTT. The encoded protein is CASSSLLVHTEAFF.

The CDR3 loop is CASSLAPSGSQETQYF. The CDR3 bases are TGTGCCAGCAGCTTAGCACCTAGCGGGAGCCAAGAGACCCAGTACTTC. This chain uses TRBV11-1 with TRBJ2-5; 10 bases are shared with TRBD2. With V trimmed by 0 bases and J by 1 base, 2 bases remained unmatched. CDR1 and CDR2 (germline): SGHAT, FQDESV (reference sequence). The CDR3 sequence is 16 residues long.

This chain links TRBV5-1 with TRBJ2-3; 8 positions match TRBD2. Losses at the gene ends were 0 bases for V and 5 bases for J; bases not matched to a gene: 5. The CDR3 runs 15 residues. Germline CDR1 and CDR2: SGHRS and YFSETQ. CDR3 loop: CASSLVLAGKDTQYF. The CDR3 coding sequence is TGCGCCAGCAGCTTGGTTCTAGCGGGCAAAGATACGCAGTATTTT. The full variable domain, rest sourced from reference TRBV5-1 and TRBJ2-3, is KAGVTQTPRYLIKTRGQQVTLSCSPISGHRSVSWYQQTPGQGLQFLFEYFSETQRNKGNFPGRFSGRQFSNSRSEMNVSTLELGDSALYLCASSLVLAGKDTQYFGPGTRLTVL.

This sequence joins TRBV9 and TRBJ2-3; 11 bases align to TRBD2. CDR3 size: 15 residues. Per the germline V gene, CDR1 is SGDLS and CDR2 is YYNGEE. V dropped 3 bases and J dropped 5; count of bases not matched to a gene: 5. CDR3 nucleotides: TGTGCCAGCAGCGCCGCTGGACTAGCGGGAGATACGCAGTATTTT. Residues: CASSAAGLAGDTQYF.

The chain recombines TRBV9 with TRBJ2-1, with TRBD2 matching over 15 bases. Germline CDR1 and CDR2: SGDLS and YYNGEE. V gave up 4 bases and J gave up 5 bases; unmatched junction bases: 10. The length of the CDR3 is 18 residues. The CDR3 DNA sequence: TGTGCCAGCAGCCTCGGGACTAGCGGGAGGCGGTTCCACAATGAGCAGTTCTTC. It codes for CASSLGTSGRRFHNEQFF.

The CDR3 spells CAWSVSIELSYEQYF. CDR3 DNA sequence: TGTGCCTGGAGTGTTTCCATAGAGCTTTCCTACGAGCAGTACTTC. The chain links TRBV30 to TRBJ2-5; no clear D gene. The tail of the sequence fits TRBJ2-7 better, so the J call may be wrong. From germline, CDR1 is GTSNPN and CDR2 SVGIG (reference sequence). CDR3 length: 15 residues.

The V gene is TRBV5-1, the J gene TRBJ2-1; D possibly corresponds to TRBD1 (6 bases). The length of the CDR3 is 16 residues. V lost 4 bases, J lost 9 bases, and 23 bases lay in between. Per the germline V gene, CDR1 is SGHRS and CDR2 is YFSETQ. The CDR3: CASSQFVAGDSGEQFF. As DNA, the CDR3 is TGCGCCAGCAGCCAATTTGTGGCAGGGGATAGTGGTGAGCAGTTCTTC.

CDR3 protein: CASSHGQGGFYEQYF. CDR3 DNA: TGCGCCAGCAGCCACGGACAGGGCGGGTTCTACGAGCAGTACTTC. V is TRBV5-1 and J is TRBJ2-5; 8 bases agree with TRBD1. The tail of the sequence fits TRBJ2-7 better, so the J call may be wrong. The germline V gene has CDR1 SGHRS and CDR2 YFSETQ. The CDR3 loop spans 15 amino acids.

J is TRBJ1-2 and V is TRBV28; 8 bases map to TRBD1. Germline V lookup: CDR1 MDHEN, CDR2 SYDVKM. This CDR3 contains 14 residues. V was pared by 5 bases and J by 8 bases, with 10 bases of the junction left unmatched. The CDR3 DNA reads TGTGCCAGCAGTGGAGAGACAGGGGCGAGCGGCTACACCTTC. Translated, it gives CASSGETGASGYTF.

This clone came up once. The chain employs TRBV29-1 and TRBJ2-3; no firm D call. V was shortened by 2 bases and J by 4 bases, with 7 bases between the two germline ends. CDR3 length: 12 amino acids. Looked up from germline, CDR1 is SQVTM and CDR2 is ANQGSEA. The CDR3 DNA reads as TGCAGCGTTGAACCCCCTCCAGATACGCAGTATTTT. Amino acids: CSVEPPPDTQYF.

The chain joins TRBV29-1 to TRBJ1-2; D might be TRBD1 (6 bases). V lost 5 bases and J lost 5, with 15 bases in between. The CDR3 contains 13 residues. Germline CDR1 and CDR2: SQVTM and ANQGSEA. CDR3 amino acids: CSVTNRAAYGYTF. DNA for the CDR3: TGCAGCGTTACGAACAGGGCTGCGTATGGCTACACCTTC.

The V call is TRBV6-5, the J call TRBJ2-7; possibly TRBD2 for D (5 bases). The CDR3 is 12 amino acids. From germline, CDR1 is MNHEY and CDR2 SVGAGI. V dropped 4 bases and J dropped 1 base, with 5 bases sitting between them. CDR3 bases: TGTGCCAGCAGTTCGGGGTCCTACGAGCAGTACTTC. This codes for CASSSGSYEQYF.

The rearrangement joins TRBV5-1 to TRBJ1-6; TRBD1 aligns across 9 bases. The germline CDR1 and CDR2 sequences are SGHRS and YFSETQ. The CDR3 contains 14 residues. Trimming took 4 bases from V and 7 from J; bases not matched to a gene: 3. The CDR3 DNA follows: TGCGCCAGCAGCGCGGACAGGGGCAATTCACCCCTCCACTTT. Translating gives CASSADRGNSPLHF. The complete variable domain, with remaining parts taken from reference TRBV5-1 and TRBJ1-6, reads KAGVTQTPRYLIKTRGQQVTLSCSPISGHRSVSWYQQTPGQGLQFLFEYFSETQRNKGNFPGRFSGRQFSNSRSEMNVSTLELGDSALYLCASSADRGNSPLHFGNGTRLTVT.

The gene calls are TRBV18 and TRBJ2-1, with D tentatively TRBD2 (5 bases). Trimming left V 0 bases short and J 7 bases short, with 10 bases between. The CDR3 extends over 14 amino acids. Germline CDR1 reads KGHSH; CDR2 reads LQKENI. The CDR3 bases are TGTGCCAGCTCACCACCGACGGGAAATAATGAGCAGTTCTTC. This gives the protein CASSPPTGNNEQFF.

The rearrangement joins TRBV27 to TRBJ2-7; 9 positions match TRBD1. The CDR3 is made up of 17 amino acids. CDR1 is MNHEY and CDR2 is SMNVEV in the germline V gene (reference sequence). Trimming took 2 bases from V and 2 from J; bases not matched to a gene: 10. The CDR3 DNA reads TGTGCCAGCAGTTTAGTGGCACAGGGGGCCTTCCCCTACGAGCAGTACTTC. It encodes CASSLVAQGAFPYEQYF.

V gene TRBV6-5 combines with J gene TRBJ1-5, with TRBD1 matching over 8 bases. The CDR3 has 13 residues. Germline V CDR1 and CDR2: MNHEY, SVGAGI. Losses at the gene ends were 6 bases for V and 9 bases for J; bases not matched to a gene: 7. The CDR3 nucleotides read TGTGCCAGCAGCCGGACAGGGACTACGCCCCAGCATTTT. Translating gives CASSRTGTTPQHF.

This clone has just a few counts. This chain connects TRBV5-1 to TRBJ2-1; no definite D call. With 0 bases removed from V and 1 base from J, the gap between germline ends came to 11 bases. Germline CDR1 SGHRS, CDR2 YFSETQ. There are 16 residues in the CDR3. This chain's CDR3 is CASSLALSVSYNEQFF. The CDR3 DNA reads TGCGCCAGCAGCTTGGCCTTGTCTGTATCCTACAATGAGCAGTTCTTC.

The rearrangement joins TRBV7-6 to TRBJ1-2; 10 bases fit TRBD1. The CDR3 is 15 residues long. Trimming cost V 5 bases and J 5 bases; bases outside gene matches: 8. Germline V gene sequence: CDR1 SGHVS, CDR2 FNYEAQ. The CDR3 region has the DNA TGTGCCAGCAGCCGATCGGGACAGGGGTTTTATGGCTACACCTTC. Translating it yields CASSRSGQGFYGYTF.